These 29 T cell receptor beta chains share one sample of origin, sequenced in a study of beta chain features in type 1 diabetes. Sequencing targeted expressed TCRB transcripts, as all isolated RNA had been reverse transcribed. The data were produced by immunoSEQ multiplex PCR, yet TCRdb's version contains in-frame clones alone and is incomplete. The table records under 400,000 clones, less than 15% of them present only once. The sequencing input was central memory CD4+ T cells from blood. Receptors originate from a man aged 25 to 40 in good health.

The chain couples TRBV20-1 to TRBJ2-1; D possibly matches TRBD1 or TRBD2 (5 bases each). V was trimmed by 5 bases and J by 13 bases, leaving 12 bases between them. Germline loops: CDR1 DFQATT, CDR2 SNEGSKA (reference sequence). The CDR3 runs to 10 residues. CDR3 DNA: TGCAGTGCTCACTACGGGGACCAGTTCTTC. It is translated as CSAHYGDQFF.

V is TRBV19 and J is TRBJ2-1, with 9 bases matching TRBD2. The CDR3 is made up of 17 amino acids. The germline V gene encodes CDR1 LNHDA and CDR2 SQIVND (reference sequence). V gave up 4 bases and J gave up 9 bases; unmatched junction bases: 16. The CDR3 protein is CASSTTWRRGGHGEQFF. As DNA, the CDR3 is TGTGCCAGTAGTACGACCTGGAGGCGGGGGGGCCATGGTGAGCAGTTCTTC.

This clone occurred a few times. The chain couples TRBV6-5 to TRBJ2-5; TRBD1 is a possible D gene (5 bases). The CDR3 is made up of 15 amino acids. From germline, CDR1 is MNHEY and CDR2 SVGAGI. Trimming took 1 base from V and 4 from J, leaving 13 bases between them. The CDR3 nucleotides read TGTGCCAGCAGTTACTGGGGCAGGCTGGGAGAGACCCAGTACTTC. Translating it yields CASSYWGRLGETQYF.

This clone was seen a few times. The chain combines TRBV7-9 with TRBJ2-2, with 7 bases that match TRBD1. The V gene end was trimmed by 1 base and the J gene end by 1 base; junction bases not matched to a gene: 3. Looked up from germline, CDR1 is SEHNR and CDR2 is FQNEAQ (reference sequence). The CDR3 loop spans 16 amino acids. The CDR3 loop is CASSLEGALNTGELFF. CDR3 sequence (DNA): TGTGCCAGCAGCTTAGAGGGGGCCCTGAACACCGGGGAGCTGTTTTTT.

In its sample, this clone was seen a few times. The chain joins TRBV5-4 to TRBJ2-3, with D perhaps being TRBD1 or TRBD2 (5 bases each). There are 14 residues in the CDR3. Germline lookup yields CDR1 SGHNT and CDR2 YYREEE (reference sequence). The V end lost 6 bases, the J end lost 0 bases, and 11 bases lay between the germline ends. The CDR3 region is CASTKRDSTDTQYF. CDR3 nucleotides: TGTGCCAGCACCAAACGGGACAGCACAGATACGCAGTATTTT.

The chain links TRBV11-3 to TRBJ2-3; 12 bases map to TRBD2. V trimming: 5 bases; J trimming: 4 bases; junction bases outside the gene matches: 10. Germline CDR1 SGHNT, CDR2 YENEEA. The CDR3 consists of 17 residues. CDR3: CASSKTLAGGGADTQYF. In DNA, the CDR3 is TGTGCCAGCAGCAAAACACTAGCGGGAGGCGGGGCAGATACGCAGTATTTT.

This clone was seen at least ten times. The V call is TRBV7-9, the J call TRBJ2-7, with TRBD1 identical over 7 bases. The CDR3 totals 14 residues. V lost 4 bases, J lost 2 bases, and 5 bases stayed unmatched. The V gene's germline CDR1 is SEHNR and CDR2 FQNEAQ (reference sequence). The CDR3 DNA follows: TGTGCCAGCAGCTCGGACAGGTGGACCTACGAGCAGTACGTC. Encoded protein: CASSSDRWTYEQYV.

This clone was seen a handful of times. The CDR3 here is CSPREAFF. In DNA form, the CDR3 reads TGCAGTCCCCGCGAAGCTTTCTTT. The genes are TRBV20-1 and TRBJ1-1; D unresolved. The CDR3 consists of 8 residues. V lost 8 bases to trimming and J lost 8 bases, with 6 bases between them. Per germline, CDR1 DFQATT and CDR2 SNEGSKA (reference sequence).

In this sample, this clone turned up a few times. The chain links TRBV5-1 to TRBJ2-5; D is ambiguous. Trimming stripped 4 bases from V and 6 bases from J, with 10 bases between. The germline CDR1 and CDR2 sequences are SGHRS and YFSETQ. The CDR3 sequence is 12 residues long. CDR3 nucleotides: TGCGCCAGCAGCAAAACAACCCAGACCCAGTACTTC. Its translation: CASSKTTQTQYF.

This clone was detected a few times. V usage is TRBV7-2 and J usage is TRBJ2-7, with 7 positions matching TRBD1. This CDR3 comprises 15 residues. The junction had 7 bases not matched to a gene; V was cut back by 2 bases and J by 3 bases. Germline V gene data show CDR1 as SGHTA and CDR2 as FQGNSA. CDR3: CASSLIWTGLYEQYF. As DNA, the CDR3 is TGTGCCAGCAGCTTAATTTGGACAGGCCTCTACGAGCAGTACTTC.

The V gene is TRBV9, the J gene TRBJ2-5; 15 bases map to TRBD2. V gave up 3 bases and J gave up 4 bases; unmatched junction bases: 1. CDR3 length equals 15 residues. Germline CDR1 is SGDLS and CDR2 is YYNGEE. CDR3 loop: CASSGTSGGAETQYF. CDR3 in DNA: TGTGCCAGCAGCGGGACTAGCGGGGGGGCAGAGACCCAGTACTTC.

This clone was found many times. V and J are TRBV10-3 and TRBJ2-1; the match to TRBD2 covers 7 bases. The germline gives CDR1 ENHRY, CDR2 SYGVKD. V lost 8 bases to trimming and J lost 7 bases; unmatched junction nucleotides: 8. The CDR3 has 13 residues. The CDR3 here is CAIGGGSRNEQFF. DNA for the CDR3: TGTGCCATCGGAGGCGGGAGTAGAAATGAGCAGTTCTTC.

This rearrangement joins TRBV7-2 to TRBJ1-5; D remains unclear. V lost 6 bases and J lost 9, with 15 bases in between. The CDR3 extends over 13 amino acids. Germline V gene lookup returns CDR1 SGHTA and CDR2 FQGNSA. In DNA, the CDR3 is TGTGCCAGCAGTTCGACAAGTCGATCGCCCCAGCATTTT. Translation: CASSSTSRSPQHF.

This clone was detected only a few times. The rearrangement joins TRBV5-1 to TRBJ1-1; no clear D gene. Per germline, CDR1 SGHRS and CDR2 YFSETQ. The CDR3 length is 14 residues. The germline V and J ends were trimmed by 1 base and 3 bases, with 10 bases remaining between them. This chain's CDR3 is CASSLNLRDTEAFF. The CDR3 DNA reads as TGCGCCAGCAGCTTGAACTTAAGGGACACTGAAGCTTTCTTT.

The chain has TRBV19 and TRBJ1-2, with D unclear. V lost 1 base and J 5 bases, leaving 8 bases between the germline ends. The CDR3 covers 13 residues. Germline-derived CDR1 and CDR2 are LNHDA and SQIVND (reference sequence). The CDR3 DNA is TGTGCCAGTAGTATAGGAGCCAGTTATGGCTACACCTTC. It is translated as CASSIGASYGYTF.

Regarding this clone: Given a much more abundant clone one base away, this may be a read error. J is TRBJ2-5 and V is TRBV13, with unresolved D. Germline V CDR1 and CDR2: PRHDT, FYEKMQ (reference sequence). Trimming stripped 5 bases from V and 5 bases from J, with 3 bases between. This CDR3 contains 10 residues. The CDR3 is CASSLETQYF. The CDR3 DNA sequence: TGTGCCAGCAGCCTGGAGACCCAGTACTTC.

The gene calls are TRBV5-5 and TRBJ2-1; TRBD2 might be the D (5 bases). V lost 3 bases, J lost 2 bases, and 6 bases lay in between. CDR1 and CDR2 from the germline V gene are SGHKS and YYEKEE (reference sequence). This CDR3 region has 13 residues. The CDR3: CASSSGTYNEQFF. The CDR3 DNA is TGTGCCAGCAGCTCGGGAACCTACAATGAGCAGTTCTTC.

The chain joins TRBV4-3 to TRBJ1-2; 10 bases are a match to TRBD1. This CDR3 is 15 amino acids long. Germline trimming cut 2 bases from V and 3 bases from J; bases unmatched to any gene: 3. CDR1 is LGHNA, CDR2 YSLEER, per germline. CDR3 sequence reads: CASSQRGTGDYGYTF. CDR3 sequence (DNA): TGCGCCAGCAGCCAAAGGGGGACAGGGGACTATGGCTACACCTTC.

The chain recombines TRBV21-1 with TRBJ2-5. TRBV21-1 is recorded as a pseudogene. This CDR3 has 17 residues. The DNA for the CDR3 is TGTGCCAGCAGCAAAGACGCGACCGCTACAAGGCCAGAGACCCAGTACTTC. It codes for CASSKDATATRPETQYF.

This clone was found a few times. This chain connects TRBV7-3 to TRBJ2-1, with D possibly matching TRBD2 (5 bases). This CDR3 comprises 13 residues. The germline V gene has CDR1 SGHTA and CDR2 FQGTGA. Between the trimmed V and J ends, which lost 2 bases and 10 bases, there was a span of 12 bases. CDR3 sequence reads: CASSLRIGGEQFF. The CDR3 DNA sequence: TGTGCCAGCAGCTTACGTATTGGCGGGGAGCAGTTCTTC.

The sample holds a few counts of this clone. The chain has TRBV5-1 and TRBJ2-1, with 12 bases lining up with TRBD2. This CDR3 spans 15 amino acids. Losses at the gene ends were 6 bases for V and 9 bases for J; bases not matched to a gene: 10. Germline values: CDR1 SGHRS, CDR2 YFSETQ. The CDR3 here is CASKRSPSGGAEQFF. The CDR3 DNA reads as TGCGCCAGCAAAAGGTCTCCTAGCGGGGGGGCTGAGCAGTTCTTC.

This clone was detected a few times. The chain links TRBV7-9 to TRBJ1-1; possible D gene TRBD1, 6 bases. The CDR3 is made up of 19 amino acids. Germline V gene lookup returns CDR1 SEHNR and CDR2 FQNEAQ (reference sequence). V lost 2 bases to trimming and J lost 10 bases, with 32 bases between them. For the CDR3, the DNA is TGTGCCAGCAGCTTAATTTCATTTGGGGGCACCTTAACACGAGGTTCAGCTTTCTTT. The encoded protein is CASSLISFGGTLTRGSAFF.

The chain joins TRBV30 to TRBJ1-1; no clear D. Trimming left V 4 bases short and J 1 base short, with 13 bases between. CDR1 GTSNPN and CDR2 SVGIG come from the germline V gene (reference sequence). This CDR3 region has 14 residues. The CDR3 region is CAWTRIDGNTEAFF. The CDR3 DNA follows: TGTGCCTGGACCCGGATAGATGGGAACACTGAAGCTTTCTTT.

With regard to this clone: A much larger clone differs by one base, so this may be a read error. This sequence joins TRBV5-6 and TRBJ2-5; maybe TRBD2 (7 bases). The germline V gene encodes CDR1 SGHDT and CDR2 YYEEEE. V was trimmed by 1 base and J by 3 bases, leaving 16 bases between them. CDR3 length: 16 amino acids. The CDR3 DNA reads TGTGCCAGCAGCTTGATCGGGGGGCGGCGAGAAGAGACCCAGTACTTC. As protein: CASSLIGGRREETQYF. Combining the CDR3 with reference TRBV5-6 and TRBJ2-5 gives the whole variable domain DAGVTQSPTHLIKTRGQQVTLRCSPKSGHDTVSWYQQALGQGPQFIFQYYEEEERQRGNFPDRFSGHQFPNYSSELNVNALLLGDSALYLCASSLIGGRREETQYFGPGTRLLVL.

The rearrangement joins TRBV6-5 to TRBJ2-1, with 8 positions matching TRBD1. V shed 3 bases, J shed 7 bases, and the junction held 8 bases outside the gene matches. The CDR3 runs to 15 residues. CDR1 MNHEY and CDR2 SVGAGI come from the germline V gene. CDR3 sequence (DNA): TGTGCCAGCAGTTATCGCCGGGACAGGCGGAATGAGCAGTTCTTC. Its protein product is CASSYRRDRRNEQFF.

This clone was recorded a few times. This chain connects TRBV14 to TRBJ2-5; D is ambiguous. The CDR3 runs to 13 residues. V was cut by 2 bases and J by 6 bases, with 10 bases left in between. The germline V gene encodes CDR1 SGHDN and CDR2 FVKESK. This CDR3 reads CASSQLVGKTQYF. The CDR3 DNA is TGTGCCAGCAGCCAATTGGTCGGTAAGACCCAGTACTTC. Filled out from reference TRBV14 and TRBJ2-5, the complete variable domain reads EAGVTQFPSHSVIEKGQTVTLRCDPISGHDNLYWYRRVMGKEIKFLLHFVKESKQDESGMPNNRFLAERTGGTYSTLKVQPAELEDSGVYFCASSQLVGKTQYFGPGTRLLVL.

The rearrangement links TRBV6-1 to TRBJ2-7; D call uncertain. CDR3 length: 14 amino acids. The ends were cut back, 5 bases at V and 3 bases at J, with 14 bases in the middle. Germline CDR1 and CDR2: MNHNS and SASEGT. CDR3 nucleotides: TGTGCCAGCAGTCGTACCGGATCGAACTACGAGCAGTACTTC. Translating it yields CASSRTGSNYEQYF.

This clone was counted a few times. V is TRBV6-5 and J is TRBJ2-7; 8 nucleotides align to TRBD1. The CDR3 consists of 13 residues. The germline V gene encodes CDR1 MNHEY and CDR2 SVGAGI. The ends lost 10 bases at V and 4 bases at J; junction bases unmatched: 9. CDR3 sequence (DNA): TGTGCCACCCCAAGGACAGGGACTTACGAGCAGTACTTC. Translation: CATPRTGTYEQYF.

CDR3 protein: CASSQQGTETQYF. The DNA for the CDR3 is TGTGCCAGCAGCCAACAGGGGACGGAGACCCAGTACTTC. The V call is TRBV7-9, the J call TRBJ2-5; TRBD1 matches 7 bases. J was trimmed by 5 bases and V by 5 bases; bases with no gene match: 5. This CDR3 region has 13 residues. The germline CDR1 and CDR2 sequences are SEHNR and FQNEAQ (reference sequence).